This TCR beta chain was captured by sequencing in a study of siplizumab effects on memory and regulatory T cells. Here immunoSEQ multiplex PCR was the method, and the copy in TCRdb shows in-frame clones only, minus some. This sample has approximately 100,000 clones, with 93% found just once. The CDR3 is 13 amino acids. Germline V gives CDR1 MNHNY, CDR2 SVGAGI (reference sequence). Trimming left V 5 bases short and J 4 bases short, with 11 bases between. This clonotype was sampled from a human donor in good health. The chain employs TRBV6-6 and TRBJ1-1; D perhaps matches TRBD1 (5 bases). The sample taken for sequencing was Tregs sorted from blood. This chain's CDR3 is CASSLETVTEAFF. The CDR3 nucleotides read TGTGCCAGCAGTCTCGAGACAGTCACTGAAGCTTTCTTT.